This TCR beta chain was recorded in a study of blood T cell repertoires in COVID-19. Study information: T cells, B-cell-depleted T cells, or PBMCs provided the cDNA or gDNA that served as material.

The CDR3 totals 14 residues. Germline V CDR1 and CDR2: LGHDT, YNNKEL (reference sequence). Trimming removed 4 bases at V and 6 bases at J, with 16 bases between. Per the original methods: From reference gene primer amplification, estimates of nucleated cell counts were derived. Method: immunoSEQ multiplex PCR; TCRdb's copy keeps in-frame clones and lacks some. That table is the source of V, J and clone size, and D and trimming were worked out from the DNA. Of about 80,000 clones detected, around 86% appear once; the ten largest clones hold approximately 9.1%. The sample consisted of peripheral blood. The receptor comes from a human donor in a cohort sampled during active COVID-19. The chain links TRBV3-1 (or the pseudogene TRBV3-2) to TRBJ2-7; possibly TRBD2 for D (5 bases). Written as DNA, the CDR3 is TGTGCCAGCAGCCCTTGGGCCGAAGGGAGCGAGCAGTACTTC. Translated: CASSPWAEGSEQYF.